This record concerns one TCR beta chain sequence. What it recognizes is unknown. This sample was taken from a study of T-cell memory formation after mild COVID-19. Study-level findings and limits: Researchers report contracting CD4+ clones mostly in CM and EM, with CD8+ clones in EMRA.

Constant-segment-primed 5'RACE gave TCR alpha and TCR beta cDNA libraries with sample barcodes and UMIs. TCRdb recomputed calls from the 5' RACE reads with MiXCR, one row per CDR3 protein. This sample has approximately 210,000 distinct CDR3 sequences; 15% to 20% occur once, and the top ten carry around 2.4%. CDR1 is MNHEY, CDR2 SMNVEV, per germline (reference sequence). The CDR3 is 15 amino acids. The germline V and J ends were trimmed by 8 bases and 7 bases, with 23 bases remaining between them. The sequence was obtained from an adult woman who had mild COVID-19 (a few samples of this study predate the infection). Cell type and time point are not known. Material: PBMCs or a T cell subset sorted from them (not recorded which). The rearrangement links TRBV27 to TRBJ1-2, with D possibly TRBD1 on 5 matching bases. CDR3 coding DNA: TGTGCCAGCTCCTACCGGGGCAATTTAATCGGTGGCTACACCTTC. It yields the protein CASSYRGNLIGGYTF.